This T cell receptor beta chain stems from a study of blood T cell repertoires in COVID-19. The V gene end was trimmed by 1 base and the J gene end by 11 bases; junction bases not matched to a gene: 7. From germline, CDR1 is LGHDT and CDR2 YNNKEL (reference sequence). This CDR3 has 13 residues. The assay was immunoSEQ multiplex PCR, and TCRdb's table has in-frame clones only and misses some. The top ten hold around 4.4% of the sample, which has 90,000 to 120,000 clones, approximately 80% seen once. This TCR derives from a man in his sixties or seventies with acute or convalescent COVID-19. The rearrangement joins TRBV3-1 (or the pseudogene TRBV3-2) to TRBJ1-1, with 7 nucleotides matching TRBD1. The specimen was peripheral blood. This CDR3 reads CASSQAGGSEAFF. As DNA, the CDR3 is TGTGCCAGCAGCCAAGCAGGGGGATCGGAGGCTTTCTTT.